This TCR beta chain originates from a study of shared clonotypes between healthy human individuals. Sequencing was performed with immunoSEQ multiplex PCR; in TCRdb, only in-frame clones are kept and a portion is missing. The sample has about 2 million clones; around 95% are singletons. Trimming stripped 0 bases from V and 0 bases from J, with 9 bases between. The CDR3 has 15 residues. The germline gives CDR1 SGHDT, CDR2 YYEEEE. The sample was naive CD4+ T cells sorted from blood. Subset specified: CD45RA+ positively selected. This TCR came from a man younger than 35 in good health. V and J are TRBV5-6 and TRBJ1-2; D gene ambiguous. CDR3 in DNA: TGTGCCAGCAGCTTGGGGCAGTCAGCTAACTATGGCTACACCTTC. This translates into CASSLGQSANYGYTF.